This T cell receptor beta chain was obtained from a study of shared clonotypes between healthy human individuals. Clones were read by immunoSEQ multiplex PCR, and TCRdb kept only the in-frame ones, dropping some. The sample contains roughly 1,000,000 clones, approximately 80% of which appear only once. CDR1 and CDR2 (germline): MDHEN, SYDVKM. CDR3 length: 14 residues. V lost 7 bases and J lost 0, with 12 bases in between. The sequence was obtained from a man aged 18 to 35 in good health. Some clones in this sample may be carry-over from other donors' samples. Sequenced: memory CD4+ T cells from PBMCs. The subset here: CD45RA-negative fraction. V usage is TRBV28 and J usage is TRBJ1-2; D call uncertain. In nucleotides, the CDR3 is TGTGCCAGCACCCCGGAGACGGCTAACTATGGCTACACCTTC. It specifies CASTPETANYGYTF.